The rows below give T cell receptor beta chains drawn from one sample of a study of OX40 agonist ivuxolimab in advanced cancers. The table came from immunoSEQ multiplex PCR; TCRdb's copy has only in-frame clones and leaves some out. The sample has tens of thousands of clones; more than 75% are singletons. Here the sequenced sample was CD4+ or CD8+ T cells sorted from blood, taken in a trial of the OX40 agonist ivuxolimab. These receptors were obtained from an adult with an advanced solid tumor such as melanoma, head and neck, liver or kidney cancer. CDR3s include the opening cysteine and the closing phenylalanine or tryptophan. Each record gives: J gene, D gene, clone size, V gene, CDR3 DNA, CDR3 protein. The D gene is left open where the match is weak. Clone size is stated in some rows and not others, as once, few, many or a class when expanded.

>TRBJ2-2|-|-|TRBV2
TGTGCCAGCGAGACGGGAGCCTTGAACACCGGGGAGCTGTTTTTT
CASETGALNTGELFF
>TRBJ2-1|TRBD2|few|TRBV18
TGTGCCAGCTCACTACAGCGGGAGGGCCATGAGCAGTTCTTC
CASSLQREGHEQFF
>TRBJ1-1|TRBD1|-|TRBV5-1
TGCGCCAGCAGTCCACAGGGGGCCACGCAATACGCTGAAGCTTTCTTT
CASSPQGATQYAEAFF
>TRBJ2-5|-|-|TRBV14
TGTGCCAGCAGCCAAGCGTCTGCGGTGGGGGAGACCCAGTACTTC
CASSQASAVGETQYF
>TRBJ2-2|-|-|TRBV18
TGTGCCAGCTCACCAGGGACCCACACCGGGGAGCTGTTTTTT
CASSPGTHTGELFF
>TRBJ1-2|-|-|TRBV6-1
TGTGCCAGCAGTGTAAGCAGGTCTGGCTATGGCTACACCTTC
CASSVSRSGYGYTF
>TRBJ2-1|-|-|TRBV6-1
TGTGCCAGCGCCCCGCGGAGAAACAATGAGCAGTTCTTC
CASAPRRNNEQFF
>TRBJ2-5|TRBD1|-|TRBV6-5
TGTGCCAGCAGTTACTCGGGACAGGGAGAGACCCAGTACTTC
CASSYSGQGETQYF
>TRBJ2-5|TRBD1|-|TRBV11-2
TGTGCCAGCAGCTTAGCAGGACAGGGAGCCTCCAGAGAGACCCAGTACTTC
CASSLAGQGASRETQYF
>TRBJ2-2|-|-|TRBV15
TGTGCCACCAGCAGAGCTGCGAACACCGGGGAGCTGTTTTTT
CATSRAANTGELFF
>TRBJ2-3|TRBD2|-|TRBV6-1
TGTGCCAGCAGTGGAGGGACTAGCGGGAGTGGGAATACGCAGTATTTT
CASSGGTSGSGNTQYF
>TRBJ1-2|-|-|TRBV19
TGTGCCAGCTCGCGGGGCTCGGGCTATGGCTACACCTTC
CASSRGSGYGYTF
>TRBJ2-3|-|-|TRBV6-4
TGTGCCAGCAGTTTGATGAGCGGTGAAAGCACAGATACGCAGTATTTT
CASSLMSGESTDTQYF
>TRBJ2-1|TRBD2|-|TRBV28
TGTGCCAGCAGTGTACTAGCGTCCTTGGGTAATGAGCAGTTCTTC
CASSVLASLGNEQFF
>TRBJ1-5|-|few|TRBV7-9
TGTGCCAGCAGCTTAGGAGTCAATCAGCCCCAGCATTTT
CASSLGVNQPQHF
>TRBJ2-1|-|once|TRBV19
TGTGCCAGTAGACCAAACAGGGTACTTTTCGATGAGCAGTTCTTC
CASRPNRVLFDEQFF
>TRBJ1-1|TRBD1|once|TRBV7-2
TGTGCCAGCAGCGGTGACAGGGTAGCTTTCTTT
CASSGDRVAFF
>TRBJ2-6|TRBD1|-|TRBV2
TGTGCCAGCAGCTTACAGGGGGCGGGGGCCAACGTCCTGACTTTC
CASSLQGAGANVLTF
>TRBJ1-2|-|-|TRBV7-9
TGTGCCAGCAGCCCTCACGGTGAAGGGCTTTTAGGAGGCTACACCTTC
CASSPHGEGLLGGYTF
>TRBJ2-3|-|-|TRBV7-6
TGTGCCAGCAGCTTCGGAGGGTACACAGATACGCAGTATTTT
CASSFGGYTDTQYF
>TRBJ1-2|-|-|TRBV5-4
TGTGCCAGCAGCTTGGAAGGGTCAGGCTACACCTTC
CASSLEGSGYTF
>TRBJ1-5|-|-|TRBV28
TGTGCCAGCAATTCAGCAGGGGTGCGTAACAATCAGCCCCAGCATTTT
CASNSAGVRNNQPQHF
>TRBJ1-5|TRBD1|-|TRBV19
TGTGCCAGTAGTAAACAGGGGAGGCAGCCCCAGCATTTT
CASSKQGRQPQHF
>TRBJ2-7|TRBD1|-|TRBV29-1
TGCAGCATAGGACAGGGGGTTCAGCACGAGCAGTACTTC
CSIGQGVQHEQYF
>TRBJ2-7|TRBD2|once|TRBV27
TGTGCCAGCAGTTTGGGGGGGTCCCACTACGAGCAGTACTTC
CASSLGGSHYEQYF
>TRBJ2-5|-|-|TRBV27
TGTGCCAGCAGTTTAGCAGGGTCGGAGACCCAGTACTTC
CASSLAGSETQYF
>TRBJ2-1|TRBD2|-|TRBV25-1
TGTGCCAGCAGTGATCGACGGACTAGCGGCTCCTACAATGAGCAGTTCTTC
CASSDRRTSGSYNEQFF
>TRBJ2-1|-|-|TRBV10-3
TGTGCCATCAGTGAGTCTGAAGTGGATGAGCAGTTCTTC
CAISESEVDEQFF
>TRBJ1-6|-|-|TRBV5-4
TGTGCCAGCAGCCACACCGATAATTCACCCCTCCACTTT
CASSHTDNSPLHF
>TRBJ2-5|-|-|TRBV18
TGTGCCAGCTCACCCGGACAGTTACAAGAGACCCAGTACTTC
CASSPGQLQETQYF
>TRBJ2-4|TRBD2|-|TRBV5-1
TGCGCCAGCAGCTTGGTTGGAGCGGGAGGGCCGGCCAAAAACATTCAGTACTTC
CASSLVGAGGPAKNIQYF
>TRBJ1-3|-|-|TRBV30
TGTGCCTGGAGTAGGACGGTCTCTGGAAACACCATATATTTT
CAWSRTVSGNTIYF
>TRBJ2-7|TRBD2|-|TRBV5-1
TGCGCCAGCAGCTCCGGGACTAGCGGGATCTTAAGCTCCTACGAGCAGTACTTC
CASSSGTSGILSSYEQYF
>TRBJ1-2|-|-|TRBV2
TGTGCCAGCAGCGAAGGGCAGGGGCCCAACTATGGCTACACCTTC
CASSEGQGPNYGYTF
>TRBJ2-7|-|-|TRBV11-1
TGTGCCAGCAGCTTAGAGGCTCTGGGGTCAGGGTCCTACGAGCAGTACTTC
CASSLEALGSGSYEQYF
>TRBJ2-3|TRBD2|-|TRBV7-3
TGTGCCAGCAGCTTAACTAGCGGGAGGGCAGATACGCAGTATTTT
CASSLTSGRADTQYF
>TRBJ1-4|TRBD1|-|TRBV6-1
TGTGCCAGCAGTGCTTCAGGGGGTAGGGAAAAACTGTTTTTT
CASSASGGREKLFF
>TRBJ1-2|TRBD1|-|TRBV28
TGTGCCAGCATCCGCGGGACAGGAGGGGTCTATGGCTACACCTTC
CASIRGTGGVYGYTF
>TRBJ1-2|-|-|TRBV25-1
TGTGCCAGCAGTGATACGAACTATGGCTACACCTTC
CASSDTNYGYTF
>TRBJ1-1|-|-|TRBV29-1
TGCAGCGGGATGGTATCCTTGAACACTGAAGCTTTCTTT
CSGMVSLNTEAFF
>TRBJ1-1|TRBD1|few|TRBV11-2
TGTGCCAGCAGCTTAAGGTATCGGACAGGGAGAAACACTGAAGCTTTCTTT
CASSLRYRTGRNTEAFF
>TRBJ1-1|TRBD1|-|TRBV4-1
TGCGCCAGCAGCCATCTACAGGGGGGGAACACTGAAGCTTTCTTT
CASSHLQGGNTEAFF
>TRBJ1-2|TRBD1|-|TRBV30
TGTGCCTGGGGACAGGGTGACTATGGCTACACCTTC
CAWGQGDYGYTF
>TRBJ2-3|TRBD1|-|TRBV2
TGTGCCAGCAGTGGGGCAGGGGGCGGAACAGATACGCAGTATTTT
CASSGAGGGTDTQYF
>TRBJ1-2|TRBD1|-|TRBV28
TGTGCCAGCAGTTCAGGACAGGGCAATAACTATGGCTACACCTTC
CASSSGQGNNYGYTF